Detailed here is one T cell receptor beta chain. This sample is part of a study of technical replicates of blood from several donors. Generated by immunoSEQ multiplex PCR, the TCRdb table keeps only in-frame clones and is missing some. The table records tens of thousands of clones, approximately 95% of them present only once. Sequencing was performed on PBMCs. This receptor was obtained from a human donor in good health. Some clones in this sample may be carry-over from other donors' samples.

Written as DNA, the CDR3 is TGTGCCAGCAGCTTGGACAGGGGGAATCCATACGAGCAGTACTTC. Its protein product is CASSLDRGNPYEQYF. This chain uses TRBV5-5 with TRBJ2-7, with 8 bases identical to TRBD1. This CDR3 region has 15 residues. V lost 0 bases and J lost 4; bases outside the gene matches: 6. Germline CDR1 is SGHKS and CDR2 is YYEKEE (reference sequence).